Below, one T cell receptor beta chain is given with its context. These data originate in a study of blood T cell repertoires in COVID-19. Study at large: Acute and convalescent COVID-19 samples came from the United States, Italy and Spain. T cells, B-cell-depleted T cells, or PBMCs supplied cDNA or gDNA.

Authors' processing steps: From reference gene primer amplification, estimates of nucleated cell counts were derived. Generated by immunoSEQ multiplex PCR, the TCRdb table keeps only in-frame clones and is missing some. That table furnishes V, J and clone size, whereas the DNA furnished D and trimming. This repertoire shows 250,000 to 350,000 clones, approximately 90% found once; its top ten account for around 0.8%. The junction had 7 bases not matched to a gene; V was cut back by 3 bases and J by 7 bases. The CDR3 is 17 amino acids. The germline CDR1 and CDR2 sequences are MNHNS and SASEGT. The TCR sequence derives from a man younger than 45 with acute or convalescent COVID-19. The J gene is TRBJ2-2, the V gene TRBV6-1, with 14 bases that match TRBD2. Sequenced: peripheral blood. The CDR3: CASSDVTSGRAVGELFF. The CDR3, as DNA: TGTGCCAGCAGTGATGTGACTAGCGGGAGGGCCGTCGGGGAGCTGTTTTTT.